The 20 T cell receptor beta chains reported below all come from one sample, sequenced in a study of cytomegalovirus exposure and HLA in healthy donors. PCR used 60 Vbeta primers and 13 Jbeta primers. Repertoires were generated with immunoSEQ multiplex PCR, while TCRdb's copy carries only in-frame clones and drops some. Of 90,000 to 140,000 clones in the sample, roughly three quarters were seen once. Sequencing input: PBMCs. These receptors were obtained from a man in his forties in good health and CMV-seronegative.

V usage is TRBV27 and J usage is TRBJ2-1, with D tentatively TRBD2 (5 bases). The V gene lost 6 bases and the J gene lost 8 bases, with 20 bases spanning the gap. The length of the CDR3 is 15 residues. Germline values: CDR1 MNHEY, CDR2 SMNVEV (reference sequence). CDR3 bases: TGTGCCAGCAGAATAGGGCTAGCCCTTTCAGATGAGCAGTTCTTC. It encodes CASRIGLALSDEQFF.

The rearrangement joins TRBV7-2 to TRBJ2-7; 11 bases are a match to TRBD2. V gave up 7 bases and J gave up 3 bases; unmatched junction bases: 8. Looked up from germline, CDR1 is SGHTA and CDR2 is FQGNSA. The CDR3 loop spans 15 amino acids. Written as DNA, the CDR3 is TGTGCCAGCAACCGACTAGCGGGGACGGTCTACGAGCAGTACTTC. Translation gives CASNRLAGTVYEQYF.

For the CDR3, the DNA is TGTGCCAGCAGCATCAGGGGCGGAGGCTACACCTTC. This gives the protein CASSIRGGGYTF. The V call is TRBV7-2, the J call TRBJ1-2; maybe TRBD1 (6 bases). CDR1 and CDR2 (germline): SGHTA, FQGNSA. Trimming cost V 5 bases and J 8 bases, with 12 bases left between them. The CDR3 has 12 residues.

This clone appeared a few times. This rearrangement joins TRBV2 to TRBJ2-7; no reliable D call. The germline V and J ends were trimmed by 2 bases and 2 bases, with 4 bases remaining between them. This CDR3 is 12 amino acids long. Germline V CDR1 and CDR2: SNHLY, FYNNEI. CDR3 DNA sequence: TGTGCCAGCAGTGAACAGGCCTACGAGCAGTACTTC. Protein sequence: CASSEQAYEQYF.

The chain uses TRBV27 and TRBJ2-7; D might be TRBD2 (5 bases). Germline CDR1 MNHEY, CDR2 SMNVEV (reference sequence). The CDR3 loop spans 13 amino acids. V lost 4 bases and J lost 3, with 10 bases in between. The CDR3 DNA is TGTGCCAGCAGTTCTCGGGGAGTCTACGAGCAGTACTTC. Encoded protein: CASSSRGVYEQYF.

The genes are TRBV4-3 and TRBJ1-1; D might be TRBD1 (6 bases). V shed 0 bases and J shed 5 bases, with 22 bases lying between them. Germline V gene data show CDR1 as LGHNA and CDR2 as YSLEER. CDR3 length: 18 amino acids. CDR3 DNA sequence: TGCGCCAGCAGCCAAGATTTGCAGGGGATTGGCCGAGGGACTGAAGCTTTCTTT. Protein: CASSQDLQGIGRGTEAFF.

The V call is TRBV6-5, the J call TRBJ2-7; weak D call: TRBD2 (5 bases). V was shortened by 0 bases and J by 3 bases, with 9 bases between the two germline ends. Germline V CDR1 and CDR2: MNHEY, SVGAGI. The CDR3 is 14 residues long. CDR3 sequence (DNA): TGTGCCAGCAGTTACTCGATCAGCGGCTACGAGCAGTACTTC. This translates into CASSYSISGYEQYF.

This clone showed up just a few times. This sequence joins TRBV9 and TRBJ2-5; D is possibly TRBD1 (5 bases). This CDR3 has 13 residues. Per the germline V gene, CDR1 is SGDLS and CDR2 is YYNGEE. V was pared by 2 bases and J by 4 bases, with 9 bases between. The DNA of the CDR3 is TGTGCCAGCAGCGTTGACAGAAGAGAGACCCAGTACTTC. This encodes CASSVDRRETQYF.

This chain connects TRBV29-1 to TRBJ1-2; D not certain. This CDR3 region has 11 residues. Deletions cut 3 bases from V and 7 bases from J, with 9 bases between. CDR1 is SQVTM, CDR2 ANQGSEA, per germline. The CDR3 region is CSVEFNSGYTF. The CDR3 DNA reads TGCAGCGTTGAGTTTAATTCTGGCTACACCTTC.

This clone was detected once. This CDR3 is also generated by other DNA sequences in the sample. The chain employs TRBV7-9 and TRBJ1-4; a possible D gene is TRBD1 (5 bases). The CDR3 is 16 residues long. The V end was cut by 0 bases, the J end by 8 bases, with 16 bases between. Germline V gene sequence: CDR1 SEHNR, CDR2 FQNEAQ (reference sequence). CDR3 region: CASSLATRDPGEKLFF. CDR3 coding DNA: TGTGCCAGCAGCTTAGCGACGCGGGACCCTGGCGAAAAACTGTTTTTT.

The CDR3: CASSRRGPVGEKLFF. CDR3 coding DNA: TGTGCCAGCAGCCGGAGGGGACCGGTGGGGGAAAAACTGTTTTTT. The V gene is TRBV5-6, the J gene TRBJ1-4, with D tentatively TRBD1 (5 bases). Germline CDR1 and CDR2: SGHDT and YYEEEE. V was cut by 4 bases and J by 8 bases, with 18 bases left in between. The CDR3 is 15 residues long. The entire variable domain, with the rest obtained from reference TRBV5-6 and TRBJ1-4, is as follows: DAGVTQSPTHLIKTRGQQVTLRCSPKSGHDTVSWYQQALGQGPQFIFQYYEEEERQRGNFPDRFSGHQFPNYSSELNVNALLLGDSALYLCASSRRGPVGEKLFFGSGTQLSVL.

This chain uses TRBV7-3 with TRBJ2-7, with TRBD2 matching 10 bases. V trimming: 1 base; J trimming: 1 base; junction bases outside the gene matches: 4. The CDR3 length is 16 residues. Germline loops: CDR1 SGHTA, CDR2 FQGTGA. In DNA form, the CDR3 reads TGTGCCAGCAGCTTAAGAGCGGGGGGGCAATCCTACGAGCAGTACTTC. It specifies CASSLRAGGQSYEQYF.

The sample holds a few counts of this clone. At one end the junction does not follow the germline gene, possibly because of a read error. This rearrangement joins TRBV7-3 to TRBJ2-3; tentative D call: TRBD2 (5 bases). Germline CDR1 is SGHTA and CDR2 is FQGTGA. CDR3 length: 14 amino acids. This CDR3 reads CASSLTPSTYTQYF. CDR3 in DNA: TGTGCCAGCAGCTTAACTCCTAGCACATATACGCAGTATTTT.

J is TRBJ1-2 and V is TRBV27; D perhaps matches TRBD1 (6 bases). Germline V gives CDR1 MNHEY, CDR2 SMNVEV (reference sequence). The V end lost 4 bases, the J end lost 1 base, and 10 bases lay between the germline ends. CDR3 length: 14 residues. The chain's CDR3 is CASSYGQNNYGYTF. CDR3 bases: TGTGCCAGCAGTTACGGACAGAATAACTATGGCTACACCTTC.

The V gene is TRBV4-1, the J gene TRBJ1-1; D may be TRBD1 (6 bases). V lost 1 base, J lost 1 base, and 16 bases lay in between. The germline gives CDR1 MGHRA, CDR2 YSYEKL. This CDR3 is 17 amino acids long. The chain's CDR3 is CASSQVSQGLRNTEAFF. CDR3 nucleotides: TGCGCCAGCAGCCAAGTGTCGCAGGGGCTTAGGAACACTGAAGCTTTCTTT.

CDR3 nucleotides: TGTGCCAGCAGCTTCGCGACAGGGGCTCTTAATGAAAAACTGTTTTTT. Translation gives CASSFATGALNEKLFF. This chain joins TRBV11-3 and TRBJ1-4; 8 nucleotides line up with TRBD1. V shed 3 bases, J shed 4 bases, and the junction held 7 bases outside the gene matches. Germline loops: CDR1 SGHNT, CDR2 YENEEA. This CDR3 spans 16 amino acids. The entire variable domain, with the rest obtained from reference TRBV11-3 and TRBJ1-4, is as follows: EAGVVQSPRYKIIEKKQPVAFWCNPISGHNTLYWYLQNLGQGPELLIRYENEEAVDDSQLPKDRFSAERLKGVDSTLKIQPAELGDSAVYLCASSFATGALNEKLFFGSGTQLSVL.

The CDR3 sequence: CASSVAGVYEQYF. The CDR3 coding sequence is TGTGCCAGCAGTGTTGCAGGGGTCTACGAGCAGTACTTC. The J gene is TRBJ2-7, the V gene TRBV2; a weak D match, TRBD1 (6 bases). Germline-derived CDR1 and CDR2 are SNHLY and FYNNEI. The CDR3 runs 13 residues. V lost 4 bases and J lost 3, with 10 bases in between.

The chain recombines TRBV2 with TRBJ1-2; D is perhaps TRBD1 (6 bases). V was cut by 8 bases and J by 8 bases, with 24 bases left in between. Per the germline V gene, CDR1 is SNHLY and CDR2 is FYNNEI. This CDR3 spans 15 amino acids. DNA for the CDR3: TGTGCCAGCGATGGCGGGGGCAGGCGGGGGGAGGGCTACACCTTC. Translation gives CASDGGGRRGEGYTF.

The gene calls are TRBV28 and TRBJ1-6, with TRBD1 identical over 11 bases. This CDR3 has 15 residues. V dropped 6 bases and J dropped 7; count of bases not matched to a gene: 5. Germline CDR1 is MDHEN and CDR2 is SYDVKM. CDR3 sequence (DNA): TGTGCCAGCAGGGGCGGACAGGGGGCCAATTCACCCCTCCACTTT. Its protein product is CASRGGQGANSPLHF.

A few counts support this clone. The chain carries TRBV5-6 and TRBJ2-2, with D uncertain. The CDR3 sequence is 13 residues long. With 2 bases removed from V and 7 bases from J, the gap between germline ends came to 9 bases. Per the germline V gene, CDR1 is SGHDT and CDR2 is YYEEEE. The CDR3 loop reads CASSLSGFGELFF. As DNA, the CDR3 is TGTGCCAGCAGCTTATCGGGTTTCGGGGAGCTGTTTTTT.